Shown below are 21 T cell receptor beta chains from a single sample sequenced in a study of shared clonotypes between healthy human individuals. Generated by immunoSEQ multiplex PCR, the TCRdb table keeps only in-frame clones and is missing some. The repertoire holds 1,100,000 or so clones, with more than 75% as singletons. Sequenced sample: memory CD4+ T cells from PBMCs. The subset is: CD45RA-negative fraction. All receptors derive from a man aged 18 to 30 in good health. Some clones in this sample may be carry-over from other donors' samples.

A single count supports this clone. This chain links TRBV4-2 with TRBJ1-1; D is perhaps TRBD1 (6 bases). Trimming left V 1 base short and J 5 bases short, with 17 bases between. CDR3 length: 16 amino acids. From germline, CDR1 is LGHNA and CDR2 YNFKEQ. The DNA of the CDR3 is TGTGCCAGCAGCCAAGTGACGGAAGGGGGAAAAACTGAAGCTTTCTTT. This codes for CASSQVTEGGKTEAFF.

The rearrangement links TRBV11-2 to TRBJ2-1; D might be TRBD2 (5 bases). The CDR3 has 14 residues. Germline-derived CDR1 and CDR2 are SGHAT and FQNNGV. The V end lost 5 bases, the J end lost 7 bases, and 15 bases lay between the germline ends. As DNA, the CDR3 is TGTGCCAGCAGCCTATTGACTGGCGGGAATGAGCAGTTCTTC. It specifies CASSLLTGGNEQFF.

The genes are TRBV10-3 and TRBJ1-1, with D possibly being TRBD1 (5 bases). Germline values: CDR1 ENHRY, CDR2 SYGVKD. V shed 2 bases and J shed 5 bases, with 9 bases lying between them. The CDR3 has 13 amino acids. The CDR3 protein is CAISETGGTEAFF. The CDR3 DNA sequence: TGTGCCATCAGTGAGACTGGGGGTACTGAAGCTTTCTTT.

This chain joins TRBV4-2 and TRBJ2-1; 12 bases fit TRBD2. Germline V gene data show CDR1 as LGHNA and CDR2 as YNFKEQ. Trimming took 0 bases from V and 8 from J; bases not matched to a gene: 8. This CDR3 contains 17 residues. Here the CDR3 DNA reads TGTGCCAGCAGCCAAGATCTGGGACTAGCGGGTGTGGATGAGCAGTTCTTC. Its protein product is CASSQDLGLAGVDEQFF.

This rearrangement joins TRBV28 to TRBJ2-7, with no clear D. Germline V CDR1 and CDR2: MDHEN, SYDVKM. This CDR3 region has 13 residues. The V and J ends lost 5 bases and 7 bases respectively, with 15 bases between them. This CDR3 is CASSSYNWWEQYF. CDR3 sequence (DNA): TGTGCCAGCAGTAGCTATAATTGGTGGGAGCAGTACTTC.

The chain combines TRBV5-4 with TRBJ1-1, with 7 nucleotides matching TRBD1. CDR1 SGHNT and CDR2 YYREEE come from the germline V gene (reference sequence). CDR3 length: 16 residues. V shed 4 bases, J shed 4 bases, and the junction held 13 bases outside the gene matches. The CDR3 DNA sequence: TGTGCCAGCAGCCTACCACCTCAGGGGGGTGTCACTGAAGCTTTCTTT. Protein product: CASSLPPQGGVTEAFF.

V is TRBV7-9 and J is TRBJ2-1; TRBD2 agrees at 9 bases. The CDR3 runs 15 residues. Germline loops: CDR1 SEHNR, CDR2 FQNEAQ (reference sequence). V was clipped by 6 bases and J by 4 bases; unmatched bases: 7. CDR3 sequence reads: CASRMAGGRYNEQFF. The CDR3 nucleotides read TGTGCCAGCAGAATGGCGGGAGGGCGTTACAATGAGCAGTTCTTC.

The chain couples TRBV4-2 to TRBJ2-1, with D uncertain. Germline lookup yields CDR1 LGHNA and CDR2 YNFKEQ. Trimming took off 1 base at V and 12 bases at J, with 13 bases between the two ends. This CDR3 has 13 residues. Here the CDR3 reads CASSQAAPDWQFF. CDR3 sequence (DNA): TGTGCCAGCAGCCAAGCCGCACCCGACTGGCAGTTCTTC.

The V call is TRBV7-2, the J call TRBJ2-5; D is uncertain. Trimming left V 5 bases short and J 4 bases short, with 11 bases between. Looked up from germline, CDR1 is SGHTA and CDR2 is FQGNSA. The CDR3 is made up of 13 amino acids. Here the CDR3 DNA reads TGTGCCAGCAGCAAAGGACCCACAGAGACCCAGTACTTC. The encoded protein is CASSKGPTETQYF.

The chain combines TRBV7-9 with TRBJ2-1, with no clear D. V lost 4 bases to trimming and J lost 4 bases, with 17 bases between them. The germline V gene encodes CDR1 SEHNR and CDR2 FQNEAQ (reference sequence). CDR3 length equals 16 residues. CDR3 in DNA: TGTGCCAGCAGCTCCACGGGCTCGCCCCATTACAATGAGCAGTTCTTC. This codes for CASSSTGSPHYNEQFF.

This clone showed up just once. The chain uses TRBV28 and TRBJ2-1; 7 bases are shared with TRBD1. Germline CDR1 MDHEN, CDR2 SYDVKM. With V trimmed by 7 bases and J by 11 bases, 11 bases remained unmatched. The CDR3 has 13 residues. CDR3 sequence reads: CASTVTGTAKQFF. CDR3 nucleotides: TGTGCCAGCACCGTAACCGGGACAGCAAAGCAGTTCTTC.

The chain employs TRBV4-1 and TRBJ2-7; 10 bases match TRBD1. Per germline, CDR1 MGHRA and CDR2 YSYEKL. The CDR3 has 13 residues. The V gene end was trimmed by 3 bases and the J gene end by 6 bases; junction bases not matched to a gene: 2. CDR3 region: CASSQRQGAEQYF. The CDR3 DNA follows: TGCGCCAGCAGCCAGAGACAGGGGGCCGAGCAGTACTTC.

DNA for the CDR3: TGTGCCAGCAGCCCGGGAGGCAGGGCCCACGAGCAGTACTTC. It specifies CASSPGGRAHEQYF. The chain combines TRBV5-4 with TRBJ2-7; 7 nucleotides align to TRBD2. The ends lost 4 bases at V and 5 bases at J; junction bases unmatched: 9. The V gene's germline CDR1 is SGHNT and CDR2 YYREEE (reference sequence). The length of the CDR3 is 14 residues.

The J gene is TRBJ1-1, the V gene TRBV18; 7 bases are shared with TRBD1. Losses at the gene ends were 0 bases for V and 5 bases for J; bases not matched to a gene: 9. CDR3 length equals 16 residues. CDR1 KGHSH and CDR2 LQKENI come from the germline V gene. The CDR3 is CASSPPEGGGETEAFF. The CDR3 DNA reads as TGTGCCAGCTCACCACCGGAGGGAGGGGGCGAAACTGAAGCTTTCTTT.

The genes are TRBV9 and TRBJ2-3; D may correspond to TRBD1 or TRBD2 (6 bases each). This CDR3 spans 16 amino acids. Looked up from germline, CDR1 is SGDLS and CDR2 is YYNGEE. The ends were cut back, 4 bases at V and 0 bases at J, with 15 bases in the middle. CDR3 sequence (DNA): TGTGCCAGCAGCCCGGGGGCCGTTTATAGCACAGATACGCAGTATTTT. It specifies CASSPGAVYSTDTQYF.

The J gene is TRBJ1-1, the V gene TRBV5-8, with no clear D. The CDR3 runs 15 residues. Trimming removed 2 bases at V and 4 bases at J, with 15 bases between. The germline V gene has CDR1 SGHTS and CDR2 YDEGEE. This CDR3 is CASSLIVTGATEAFF. DNA of the CDR3: TGTGCCAGCAGCTTAATTGTGACCGGTGCCACTGAAGCTTTCTTT.

This chain connects TRBV19 to TRBJ2-4; D is perhaps TRBD1 (6 bases). Looked up from germline, CDR1 is LNHDA and CDR2 is SQIVND (reference sequence). CDR3 size: 15 residues. Between the trimmed V and J ends, which lost 1 base and 5 bases, there was a span of 12 bases. The DNA for the CDR3 is TGTGCCAGTAGTATAGTCCCAGGGGACGAAAACATTCAGTACTTC. Its translation is CASSIVPGDENIQYF.

The CDR3 DNA sequence: TGTGCCAGCACCCCCGGGGCCTCACCAGATACGCAGTATTTT. Translation: CASTPGASPDTQYF. This chain joins TRBV11-2 and TRBJ2-3; perhaps D is TRBD1 or TRBD2 (5 bases each). V lost 7 bases to trimming and J lost 4 bases, with 15 bases between them. The CDR3 consists of 14 residues. Germline assignment: CDR1 SGHAT and CDR2 FQNNGV.

V usage is TRBV6-4 and J usage is TRBJ1-3; no reliable D call. Trimming pared 1 base from V and 2 bases from J, leaving 9 bases between. In germline, CDR1 is MRHNA, CDR2 SNTAGT. The CDR3 loop spans 15 amino acids. Written as DNA, the CDR3 is TGTGCCAGCAGTGACTGGGAGCAGGCTGGAAACACCATATATTTT. It is translated as CASSDWEQAGNTIYF.

Remarks on this clone: Other DNA variants within this sample encode the same CDR3. J is TRBJ2-5 and V is TRBV5-1; no firm D call. Trimming pared 2 bases from V and 2 bases from J, leaving 4 bases between. The CDR3 length is 12 residues. From germline, CDR1 is SGHRS and CDR2 YFSETQ. CDR3 DNA: TGCGCCAGCAGCTTCTCACAAGAGACCCAGTACTTC. This sequence encodes CASSFSQETQYF. The full variable domain, with the rest looked up from reference TRBV5-1 and TRBJ2-5, is KAGVTQTPRYLIKTRGQQVTLSCSPISGHRSVSWYQQTPGQGLQFLFEYFSETQRNKGNFPGRFSGRQFSNSRSEMNVSTLELGDSALYLCASSFSQETQYFGPGTRLLVL.

The chain combines TRBV6-6 with TRBJ2-7; 7 bases align to TRBD1. CDR1 is MNHNY and CDR2 is SVGAGI in the germline V gene (reference sequence). After removal of 6 bases from V and 6 bases from J, the junction contained 11 bases not matched to a gene. The CDR3 totals 14 residues. CDR3 bases: TGTGCCAGCAGCCCCCTTTTGGGGACAGTCGAGCAGTACTTC. It is translated as CASSPLLGTVEQYF.